The 2 T cell receptor beta chains below all came from one sample that was sequenced in a study of cytomegalovirus exposure and HLA in healthy donors. It was with 60 Vbeta and 13 Jbeta primers that the PCR ran. Repertoires were generated with immunoSEQ multiplex PCR, while TCRdb's copy carries only in-frame clones and drops some. Of 150,000 to 200,000 clones in the sample, 85% to 90% are singletons; the top ten hold under 2%. The sequenced material came from PBMCs. These receptors originate from a woman in her late teens or twenties in good health and CMV-seronegative.

The gene calls are TRBV6-5 and TRBJ2-2; D unclear. V lost 5 bases and J 9 bases, leaving 10 bases between the germline ends. There are 12 residues in the CDR3. The germline CDR1 and CDR2 sequences are MNHEY and SVGAGI. DNA for the CDR3: TGTGCCAGCAGTCCCCAGAACCGGGAGCTGTTTTTT. Amino acid sequence: CASSPQNRELFF.

The chain carries TRBV6-5 and TRBJ2-7; TRBD1 aligns across 7 bases. Germline V lookup: CDR1 MNHEY, CDR2 SVGAGI. The CDR3 is 14 amino acids. The trim removed 6 bases at V and 6 bases at J, leaving 11 bases unmatched. The CDR3 DNA reads as TGTGCCAGCAGGTCTACCGGGACAGATTTCGAGCAGTACTTC. Amino acids: CASRSTGTDFEQYF.